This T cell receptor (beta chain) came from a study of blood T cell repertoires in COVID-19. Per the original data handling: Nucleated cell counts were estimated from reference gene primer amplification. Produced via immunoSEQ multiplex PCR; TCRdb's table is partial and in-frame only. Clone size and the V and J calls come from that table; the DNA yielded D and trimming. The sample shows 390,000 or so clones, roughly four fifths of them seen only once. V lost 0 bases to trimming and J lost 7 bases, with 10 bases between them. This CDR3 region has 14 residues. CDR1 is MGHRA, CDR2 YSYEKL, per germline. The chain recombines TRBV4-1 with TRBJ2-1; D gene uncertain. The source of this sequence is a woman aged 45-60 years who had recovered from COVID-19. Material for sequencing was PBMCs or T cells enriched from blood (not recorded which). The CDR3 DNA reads TGCGCCAGCAGCCAAGACTCAGGCCGAAATGAGCAGTTCTTC. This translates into CASSQDSGRNEQFF.